This TCR beta chain comes out of a study of T cell repertoires in cytomegalovirus infection. Study findings and constraints: Clonotype analysis showed dominance of the ex vivo response by HLA-C-restricted CMV-specific TCR beta clonotypes.

This clonotype was observed a few times. Its target is not known. V gave up 0 bases and J gave up 6 bases, with 7 bases separating them. CDR3 length: 13 amino acids. In germline, CDR1 is MNHEY, CDR2 SVGAGI. TCRdb fed the reads into MiXCR, producing one record per CDR3 protein. The sample lists fewer than 550,000 distinct CDR3 sequences, under 40% occurring once. Source material: PBMCs. The receptor's source is a human donor in good health (CMV status not recorded). Some clones in this sample may be carry-over from other donors' samples. This sequence joins TRBV6-5 and TRBJ2-3; D gene unclear. The CDR3 region is CASSYSLHDTQYF. The CDR3 nucleotides read TGTGCCAGCAGTTACTCGCTCCATGATACGCAGTATTTT.